This TCR beta chain was recorded in a study of T cell responses to AZD1222 COVID-19 vaccine. This clone was observed a single time. What it recognizes is unknown. CDR1 and CDR2 (germline): LNHDA, SQIVND (reference sequence). This CDR3 is 14 amino acids long. The V and J ends lost 7 bases and 7 bases respectively, with 19 bases between them. Assay used: immunoSEQ multiplex PCR; TCRdb lists only in-frame clones, some missing. This sample has 150,000 to 200,000 clones; over 85% occur once, and the top ten carry around 3.8%. The study, taken as a whole, reports: With dominance at 160-218 and 743-854, vaccine-associated CD4 TCRs spanned spike.

V is TRBV19 and J is TRBJ1-1; D call uncertain. The sample here was peripheral blood, taken on day 0 of AZD1222 vaccination. The sequence was obtained from an adult in good health. The CDR3 reads CASTTSGSPNEAFF. CDR3 bases: TGTGCCAGTACCACCTCCGGGTCCCCAAATGAAGCTTTCTTT.